This TCR beta chain was sequenced during a study of Graves' ophthalmopathy and Graves' hyperthyroidism. Study-wide background: Ophthalmopathy not arising within 18 months of follow-up defined hyperthyroidism as stable.

Amplifying from RNA transcripts, the study obtained TCR beta CDR3 regions. HTBI primers served in a first-round RT-PCR, which a second-round multiplex PCR followed. TCRdb itself ran the multiplex PCR reads through MiXCR, one entry per CDR3 protein. The sample holds around 1,000,000 distinct CDR3 sequences, about 40% seen once. Trimming stripped 4 bases from V and 4 bases from J, with 16 bases between. Germline assignment: CDR1 SGHVS and CDR2 FNYEAQ. The CDR3 is 15 amino acids. A word on this clonotype: Its antigen is unknown.

Findings and limits, study-wide: The model reached around 70% sensitivity and about 72% specificity for predicting ophthalmopathy progression. Among expanded thyroid clonotypes above 0.001 frequency, most also occurred in blood.

The V call is TRBV7-6, the J call TRBJ1-1; tentative D call: TRBD1 (5 bases). The sample consisted of peripheral blood or thyroid tissue (not recorded which). The sequence derives from an adult man with Graves' hyperthyroidism. DNA of the CDR3: TGTGCCAGCAGCTCCTCGCAGGGTTGGGGCACTGAAGCTTTCTTT. Protein: CASSSSQGWGTEAFF.